The 25 T cell receptor beta chains below come from one sample, sequenced in a study of T cell responses to AZD1222 COVID-19 vaccine. The method was immunoSEQ multiplex PCR; TCRdb's version includes in-frame clones alone and lacks a portion of them. Of over 75,000 clones listed, around 90% are singletons. The sequences come from peripheral blood, collected 28 days after the second AZD1222 dose. Every receptor here comes from an adult who received the AZD1222 COVID-19 vaccine.

The gene calls are TRBV25-1 and TRBJ1-2, with TRBD1 matching over 9 bases. The germline V gene encodes CDR1 MGHDK and CDR2 SYGVNS. Trimming took 3 bases from V and 9 from J; bases not matched to a gene: 5. The CDR3 is 13 amino acids. CDR3 DNA sequence: TGTGCCAGCAGTGATGGGACAGGGAGGAGCTACACCTTC. It encodes CASSDGTGRSYTF.

This sequence joins TRBV19 and TRBJ1-5; a possible D gene is TRBD1 (6 bases). The CDR3 has 16 amino acids. Deletions cut 3 bases from V and 4 bases from J, with 16 bases between. Germline CDR1 reads LNHDA; CDR2 reads SQIVND (reference sequence). The CDR3 sequence: CASSMNPGARNQPQHF. CDR3 nucleotides: TGTGCCAGTAGTATGAATCCAGGGGCGAGGAATCAGCCCCAGCATTTT.

The rearrangement uses TRBV7-3 and TRBJ1-1; D unresolved. The ends were cut back, 7 bases at V and 1 base at J, with 10 bases in the middle. Looked up from germline, CDR1 is SGHTA and CDR2 is FQGTGA. CDR3 length: 13 amino acids. The CDR3 protein is CASTETPNTEAFF. DNA for the CDR3: TGTGCCAGCACCGAAACTCCGAACACTGAAGCTTTCTTT.

Written as DNA, the CDR3 is TGTGCCAGCAGTTACGGGCAGTTACGGGAGACCCAGTACTTC. It translates to CASSYGQLRETQYF. The V call is TRBV6-5, the J call TRBJ2-5; the D is unclear. The germline V and J ends were trimmed by 2 bases and 5 bases, with 12 bases remaining between them. CDR1 and CDR2 (germline): MNHEY, SVGAGI. This CDR3 spans 14 amino acids.

This chain connects TRBV24-1 to TRBJ1-4, with unresolved D. Trimming left V 2 bases short and J 7 bases short, with 4 bases between. The CDR3 is made up of 12 amino acids. The V gene's germline CDR1 is KGHDR and CDR2 SFDVKD. The CDR3 region has the DNA TGTGCCACCAGTGATTATAGTGAAAAACTGTTTTTT. Translation: CATSDYSEKLFF.

This chain joins TRBV19 and TRBJ1-6; possibly TRBD1 for D (5 bases). V lost 3 bases and J lost 0, with 15 bases in between. Per germline, CDR1 LNHDA and CDR2 SQIVND (reference sequence). The CDR3 covers 18 residues. The CDR3 bases are TGTGCCAGTAGTATTGGGACTGGTCGGAGCTCCTATAATTCACCCCTCCACTTT. Translated, it gives CASSIGTGRSSYNSPLHF.

The chain carries TRBV5-6 and TRBJ2-1; D unresolved. Germline values: CDR1 SGHDT, CDR2 YYEEEE. The CDR3 runs 13 residues. The V and J ends lost 4 bases and 7 bases respectively, with 12 bases between them. DNA of the CDR3: TGTGCCAGCAGCCGTGACATGTCGAATGAGCAGTTCTTC. Residues: CASSRDMSNEQFF.

The chain employs TRBV7-2 and TRBJ2-3; TRBD2 is a possible D gene (5 bases). The V end was cut by 3 bases, the J end by 0 bases, with 13 bases between. The CDR3 consists of 16 residues. The germline gives CDR1 SGHTA, CDR2 FQGNSA. The CDR3 protein is CASSFMSGSSTDTQYF. The CDR3 nucleotides are TGTGCCAGCAGCTTTATGAGCGGCTCTAGCACAGATACGCAGTATTTT.

This clone was detected a few times. The chain has TRBV6-5 and TRBJ2-2; D might be TRBD1 (6 bases). Germline V gene data show CDR1 as MNHEY and CDR2 as SVGAGI. This CDR3 comprises 15 residues. The ends were cut back, 5 bases at V and 1 base at J, with 11 bases in the middle. CDR3 loop: CASSRGQLNTGELFF. The DNA of the CDR3 is TGTGCCAGCAGTCGCGGACAGTTGAACACCGGGGAGCTGTTTTTT.

The chain links TRBV4-3 to TRBJ2-2; D is possibly TRBD2 (6 bases). CDR1 LGHNA and CDR2 YSLEER come from the germline V gene. Trimming took off 4 bases at V and 5 bases at J, with 11 bases between the two ends. The length of the CDR3 is 14 residues. The CDR3 protein is CASSPGGRTGELFF. The CDR3 DNA follows: TGCGCCAGCAGCCCCGGGGGAAGGACCGGGGAGCTGTTTTTT.

As to this clone: Other DNA sequences in the sample encode the same CDR3. V gene TRBV6-5 combines with J gene TRBJ1-6, with TRBD1 as a possible D gene (5 bases). The CDR3 runs 16 residues. Germline-derived CDR1 and CDR2 are MNHEY and SVGAGI. The ends were cut back, 2 bases at V and 0 bases at J, with 8 bases in the middle. The CDR3 nucleotides read TGTGCCAGCAGTTACCGGGGGAGCTCCTATAATTCACCCCTCCACTTT. Its translation: CASSYRGSSYNSPLHF.

The rearrangement links TRBV29-1 to TRBJ1-3, with D perhaps matching TRBD1 (6 bases). V was clipped by 7 bases and J by 0 bases, with 10 bases between them. Germline V gives CDR1 SQVTM, CDR2 ANQGSEA. The CDR3 sequence is 13 residues long. This chain's CDR3 is CSACRGSGNTIYF. The CDR3 DNA reads as TGCAGCGCATGCAGGGGCTCTGGAAACACCATATATTTT.

The chain couples TRBV4-3 to TRBJ1-2; D not resolved. The CDR3 loop spans 17 amino acids. V dropped 4 bases and J dropped 8 bases, with 26 bases sitting between them. Per the germline V gene, CDR1 is LGHNA and CDR2 is YSLEER. The CDR3: CASSPHGEGGRSEGYTF. The CDR3 nucleotides are TGCGCCAGCAGCCCACATGGAGAAGGAGGGAGGTCGGAAGGCTACACCTTC.

The genes are TRBV4-1 and TRBJ1-1; D not certain. The CDR3 totals 13 residues. Germline V gene data show CDR1 as MGHRA and CDR2 as YSYEKL. Trimming pared 0 bases from V and 7 bases from J, leaving 9 bases between. The CDR3 loop reads CASSQDRRGEAFF. The CDR3 DNA sequence: TGCGCCAGCAGCCAAGATCGCCGGGGTGAAGCTTTCTTT.

Here the CDR3 reads CATRGNGPYDNEQFF. The DNA for the CDR3 is TGTGCCACCAGAGGAAACGGGCCCTACGACAATGAGCAGTTCTTC. The gene calls are TRBV24-1 and TRBJ2-1; D uncertain. Deletions cut 7 bases from V and 5 bases from J, with 17 bases between. Looked up from germline, CDR1 is KGHDR and CDR2 is SFDVKD. This CDR3 comprises 15 residues.

J is TRBJ2-7 and V is TRBV9; the D is unclear. The CDR3 contains 15 residues. V was trimmed by 4 bases and J by 0 bases, leaving 14 bases between them. Per the germline V gene, CDR1 is SGDLS and CDR2 is YYNGEE. CDR3 bases: TGTGCCAGCAGCCGCAGCCAGGTGACCTCCTACGAGCAGTACTTC. Protein sequence: CASSRSQVTSYEQYF.

The rearrangement links TRBV6-5 to TRBJ2-7, with 10 bases aligning to TRBD1. This CDR3 is 15 amino acids long. V lost 6 bases, J lost 2 bases, and 7 bases stayed unmatched. Per the germline V gene, CDR1 is MNHEY and CDR2 is SVGAGI. The DNA of the CDR3 is TGTGCCAGCAGCTATGCCGGGACAGGGGCCTACGAGCAGTACTTC. This encodes CASSYAGTGAYEQYF.

The genes are TRBV19 and TRBJ1-4; tentative D call: TRBD1 (5 bases). The CDR3 contains 14 residues. The germline V and J ends were trimmed by 5 bases and 7 bases, with 14 bases remaining between them. CDR1 is LNHDA, CDR2 SQIVND, per germline (reference sequence). CDR3 in DNA: TGTGCCAGTAGTTACGGGCAGGGAGGTGAAAAACTGTTTTTT. This codes for CASSYGQGGEKLFF.

The CDR3 nucleotides read TGTGCCAGCAGCTTTGGGAGTGGGGAGACCCAGTACTTC. It translates to CASSFGSGETQYF. The rearrangement links TRBV7-3 to TRBJ2-5; D may be TRBD2 (5 bases). CDR3 length: 13 residues. Trimming took 3 bases from V and 5 from J, leaving 10 bases between them. CDR1 SGHTA and CDR2 FQGTGA come from the germline V gene. The full variable domain, completed using reference TRBV7-3 and TRBJ2-5, is GAGVSQTPSNKVTEKGKYVELRCDPISGHTALYWYRQSLGQGPEFLIYFQGTGAADDSGLPNDRFFAVRPEGSVSTLKIQRTERGDSAVYLCASSFGSGETQYFGPGTRLLVL.

The chain couples TRBV5-6 to TRBJ2-1; TRBD2 matches at 16 bases. The length of the CDR3 is 18 residues. Germline CDR1 is SGHDT and CDR2 is YYEEEE. Losses at the gene ends were 3 bases for V and 0 bases for J; bases not matched to a gene: 3. The CDR3 is CASSSGLAGGSSYNEQFF. The DNA of the CDR3 is TGTGCCAGCAGCTCGGGACTAGCGGGGGGGAGCTCCTACAATGAGCAGTTCTTC.

This chain links TRBV29-1 with TRBJ2-1; possibly TRBD2 for D (7 bases). V was pared by 8 bases and J by 5 bases, with 22 bases between. Germline values: CDR1 SQVTM, CDR2 ANQGSEA. The CDR3 covers 15 residues. CDR3 region: CSCLEGGPRDNEQFF. Here the CDR3 DNA reads TGCAGCTGCCTGGAGGGGGGGCCGAGAGACAATGAGCAGTTCTTC.

The J gene is TRBJ2-7, the V gene TRBV11-2; 8 positions agree with TRBD2. Trimming cost V 2 bases and J 0 bases; bases outside gene matches: 6. The CDR3 has 16 residues. Germline V gene sequence: CDR1 SGHAT, CDR2 FQNNGV. The CDR3 sequence is CASSLFSGADSYEQYF. CDR3 DNA sequence: TGTGCCAGCAGCTTATTTAGCGGGGCAGACTCCTACGAGCAGTACTTC.

CDR3 in amino acids: CASKRTTGGASYEQYF. The DNA for the CDR3 is TGTGCCAGCAAACGGACCACAGGGGGCGCTTCCTACGAGCAGTACTTC. V and J are TRBV2 and TRBJ2-7; TRBD1 agrees at 9 bases. Germline loops: CDR1 SNHLY, CDR2 FYNNEI. This CDR3 contains 16 residues. The V and J ends lost 7 bases and 1 base, in that order; junction bases with no gene match: 11.

This chain uses TRBV7-9 with TRBJ1-6; D perhaps matches TRBD1 (6 bases). V dropped 3 bases and J dropped 10 bases, with 16 bases sitting between them. CDR3 size: 15 residues. Germline assignment: CDR1 SEHNR and CDR2 FQNEAQ (reference sequence). The CDR3 DNA sequence: TGTGCCAGCAGCTTGCTCGAGGGGGACACATCACCCCTCCACTTT. Its translation: CASSLLEGDTSPLHF.

The chain recombines TRBV6-1 with TRBJ1-5; D unclear. Trimming stripped 2 bases from V and 0 bases from J, with 14 bases between. The CDR3 covers 17 residues. Germline V gives CDR1 MNHNS, CDR2 SASEGT. The CDR3 is CASSERAGTYSNQPQHF. The CDR3 DNA is TGTGCCAGCAGTGAACGAGCAGGAACCTATAGCAATCAGCCCCAGCATTTT.